This T cell receptor beta chain was profiled in a study of cytomegalovirus exposure and HLA in healthy donors. Remarks on this clone: Its antigen is unidentified.

Study-level results: Within the data, a cluster of highly shared sequence variants was likely a sequencing artifact. V- and J-gene trimming of TCR beta was linked (in a later analysis) to a missense DCLRE1C variant.

The PCR was carried out with 60 Vbeta primers and 13 Jbeta primers. Produced via immunoSEQ multiplex PCR; TCRdb's table is partial and in-frame only. Among about 100,000 clones listed, about 80% were seen once. The clonotype was recovered from a man aged 25-45 years in good health and CMV-seronegative. The sample consisted of PBMCs.

CDR3: CASKVPSGRHEQFF. The CDR3 nucleotides read TGTGCCAGCAAGGTCCCTAGCGGGAGACATGAGCAGTTCTTC. V and J are TRBV6-1 and TRBJ2-1, with TRBD2 identical over 10 bases. The CDR3 has 14 residues. The ends lost 7 bases at V and 8 bases at J; junction bases unmatched: 8. The germline V gene encodes CDR1 MNHNS and CDR2 SASEGT.